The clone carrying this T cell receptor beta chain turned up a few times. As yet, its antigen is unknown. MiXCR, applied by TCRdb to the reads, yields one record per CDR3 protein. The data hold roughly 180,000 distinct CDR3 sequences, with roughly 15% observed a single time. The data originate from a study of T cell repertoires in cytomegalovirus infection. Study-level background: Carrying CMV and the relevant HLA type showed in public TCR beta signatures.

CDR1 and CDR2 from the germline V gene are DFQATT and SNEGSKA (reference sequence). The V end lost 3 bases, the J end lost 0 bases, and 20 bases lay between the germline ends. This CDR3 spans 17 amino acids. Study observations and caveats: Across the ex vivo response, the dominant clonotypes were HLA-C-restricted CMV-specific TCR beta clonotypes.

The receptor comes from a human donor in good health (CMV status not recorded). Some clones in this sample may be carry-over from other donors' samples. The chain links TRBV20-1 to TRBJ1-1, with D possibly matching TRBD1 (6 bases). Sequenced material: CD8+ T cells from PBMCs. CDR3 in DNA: TGCAGTGCTAGTTTACAGGGTTCCTTTTCCTTGAACACTGAAGCTTTCTTT. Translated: CSASLQGSFSLNTEAFF.